This record looks at one TCR beta chain sequence and its context. The data are from a study of blood T cell repertoires in COVID-19. Study in general: Material from acute and convalescent COVID-19 was sourced from the United States, Italy and Spain.

In the authors' methods: Amplification with reference gene primers provided the estimates of nucleated cell counts. The repertoire was sequenced with immunoSEQ multiplex PCR; TCRdb's copy has only in-frame clones and lacks some. That table is the source of V, J and clone size, and D and trimming were worked out from the DNA. The sample has some 150,000 clones; about 90% are singletons. Trimming took 11 bases from V and 0 from J, leaving 14 bases between them. CDR1 ENHRY and CDR2 SYGVKD come from the germline V gene. The CDR3 is 15 residues long. The sequenced material came from peripheral blood. The origin of this receptor is a man aged 50-59 years with acute or convalescent COVID-19. This chain connects TRBV10-3 to TRBJ2-6; D might be TRBD1 (6 bases). Here the CDR3 reads CAVRDTLSGANVLTF. For the CDR3, the DNA is TGTGCCGTTCGGGACACCCTCTCTGGGGCCAACGTCCTGACTTTC.